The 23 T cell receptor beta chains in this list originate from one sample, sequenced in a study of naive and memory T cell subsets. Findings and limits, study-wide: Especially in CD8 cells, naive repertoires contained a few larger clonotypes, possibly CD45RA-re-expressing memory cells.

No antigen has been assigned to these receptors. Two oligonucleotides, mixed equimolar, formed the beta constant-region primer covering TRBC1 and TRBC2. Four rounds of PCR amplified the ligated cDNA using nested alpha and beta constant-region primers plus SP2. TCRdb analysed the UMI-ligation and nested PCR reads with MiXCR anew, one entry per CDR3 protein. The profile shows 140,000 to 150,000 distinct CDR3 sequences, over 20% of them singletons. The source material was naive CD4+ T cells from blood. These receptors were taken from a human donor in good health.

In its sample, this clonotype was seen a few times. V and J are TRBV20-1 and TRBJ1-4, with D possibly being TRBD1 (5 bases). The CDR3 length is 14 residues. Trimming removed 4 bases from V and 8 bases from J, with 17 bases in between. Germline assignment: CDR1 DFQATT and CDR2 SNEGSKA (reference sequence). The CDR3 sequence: CSANYFVRGEKLFF. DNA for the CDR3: TGCAGTGCTAATTACTTCGTGCGGGGGGAAAAACTGTTTTTT.

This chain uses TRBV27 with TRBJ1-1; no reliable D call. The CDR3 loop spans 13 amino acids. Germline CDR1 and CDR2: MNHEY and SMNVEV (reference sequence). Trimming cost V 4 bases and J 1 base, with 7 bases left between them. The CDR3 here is CASSSSGNTEAFF. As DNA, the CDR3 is TGTGCCAGCAGTTCTTCCGGGAACACTGAAGCTTTCTTT.

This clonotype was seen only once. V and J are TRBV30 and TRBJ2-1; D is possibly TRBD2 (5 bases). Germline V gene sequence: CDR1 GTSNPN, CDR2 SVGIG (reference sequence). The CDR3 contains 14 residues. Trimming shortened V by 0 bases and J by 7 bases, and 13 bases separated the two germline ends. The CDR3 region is CAWSVRRLANEQFF. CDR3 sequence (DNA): TGTGCCTGGAGTGTCCGAAGGCTAGCTAATGAGCAGTTCTTC.

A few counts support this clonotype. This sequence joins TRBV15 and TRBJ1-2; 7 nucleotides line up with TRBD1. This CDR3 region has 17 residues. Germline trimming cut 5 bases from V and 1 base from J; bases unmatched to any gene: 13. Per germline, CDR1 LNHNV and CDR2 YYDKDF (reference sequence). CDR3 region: CATSAPKGAGDNYGYTF. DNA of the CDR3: TGTGCCACCAGCGCCCCGAAGGGGGCGGGCGATAACTATGGCTACACCTTC.

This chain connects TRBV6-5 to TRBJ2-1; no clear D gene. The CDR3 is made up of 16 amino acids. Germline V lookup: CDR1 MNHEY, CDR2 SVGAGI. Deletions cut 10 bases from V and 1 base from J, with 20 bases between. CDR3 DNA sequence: TGTGCCACCCAAACCTACCCACCCCTATCCTACAATGAGCAGTTCTTC. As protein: CATQTYPPLSYNEQFF.

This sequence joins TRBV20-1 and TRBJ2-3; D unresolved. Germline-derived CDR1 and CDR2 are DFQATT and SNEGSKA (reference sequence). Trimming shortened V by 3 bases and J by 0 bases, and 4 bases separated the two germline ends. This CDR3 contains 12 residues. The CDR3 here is CSARLSTDTQYF. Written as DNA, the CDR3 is TGCAGTGCTAGGTTGAGCACAGATACGCAGTATTTT.

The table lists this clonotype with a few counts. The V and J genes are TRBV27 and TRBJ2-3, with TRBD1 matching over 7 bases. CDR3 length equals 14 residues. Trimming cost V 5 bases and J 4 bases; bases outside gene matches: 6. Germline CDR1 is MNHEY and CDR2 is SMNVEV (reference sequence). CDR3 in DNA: TGTGCCAGCAGTCCGTGGACAGGTGCAGATACGCAGTATTTT. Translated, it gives CASSPWTGADTQYF.

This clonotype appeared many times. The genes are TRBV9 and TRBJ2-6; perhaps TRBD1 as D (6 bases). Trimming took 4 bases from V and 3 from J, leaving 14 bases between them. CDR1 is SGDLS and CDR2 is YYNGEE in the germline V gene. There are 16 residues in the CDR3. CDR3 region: CASSPFRGGGANVLTF. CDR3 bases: TGTGCCAGCAGCCCCTTCAGGGGTGGTGGGGCCAACGTCCTGACTTTC.

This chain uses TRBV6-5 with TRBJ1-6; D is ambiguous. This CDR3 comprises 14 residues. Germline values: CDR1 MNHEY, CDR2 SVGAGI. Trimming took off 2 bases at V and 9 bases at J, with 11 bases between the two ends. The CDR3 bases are TGTGCCAGCAGTTACCGGTCAGGCACTTCACCCCTCCACTTT. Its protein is CASSYRSGTSPLHF.

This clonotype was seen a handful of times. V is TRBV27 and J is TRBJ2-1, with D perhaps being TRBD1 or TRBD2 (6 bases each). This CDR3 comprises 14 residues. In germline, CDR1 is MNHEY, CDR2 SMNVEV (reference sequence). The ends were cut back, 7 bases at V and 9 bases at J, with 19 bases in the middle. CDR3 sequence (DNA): TGTGCCAGCACGGGGGCTAGAGGTGATGGTGAGCAGTTCTTC. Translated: CASTGARGDGEQFF.

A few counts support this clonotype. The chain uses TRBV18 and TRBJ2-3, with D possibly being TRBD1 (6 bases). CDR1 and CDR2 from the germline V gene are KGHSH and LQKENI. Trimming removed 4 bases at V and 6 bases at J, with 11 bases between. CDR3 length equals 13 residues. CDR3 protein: CASSQGVVDTQYF. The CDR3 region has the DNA TGTGCCAGCTCACAGGGGGTCGTTGATACGCAGTATTTT.

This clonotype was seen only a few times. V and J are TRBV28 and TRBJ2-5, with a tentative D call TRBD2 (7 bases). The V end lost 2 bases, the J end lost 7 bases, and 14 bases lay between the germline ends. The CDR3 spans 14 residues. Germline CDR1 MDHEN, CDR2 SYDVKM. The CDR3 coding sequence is TGTGCCAGCAGTTTAACGCAGGGGAGGGCGACCCAGTACTTC. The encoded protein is CASSLTQGRATQYF. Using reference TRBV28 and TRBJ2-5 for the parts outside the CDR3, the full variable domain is DVKVTQSSRYLVKRTGEKVFLECVQDMDHENMFWYRQDPGLGLRLIYFSYDVKMKEKGDIPEGYSVSREKKERFSLILESASTNQTSMYLCASSLTQGRATQYFGPGTRLLVL.

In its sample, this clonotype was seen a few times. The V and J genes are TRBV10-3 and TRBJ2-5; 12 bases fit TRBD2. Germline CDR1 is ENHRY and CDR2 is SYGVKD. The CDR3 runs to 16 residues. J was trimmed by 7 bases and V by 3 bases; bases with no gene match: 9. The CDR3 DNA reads TGTGCCATCAGTGAAATGACTAGCGGGAGTTTGGGGACCCAGTACTTC. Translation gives CAISEMTSGSLGTQYF.

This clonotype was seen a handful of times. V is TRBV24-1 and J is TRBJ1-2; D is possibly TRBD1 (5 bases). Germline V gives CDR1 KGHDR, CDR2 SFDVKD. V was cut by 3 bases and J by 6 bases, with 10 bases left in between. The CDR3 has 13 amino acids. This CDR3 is CATSDMRGNGYTF. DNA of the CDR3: TGTGCCACCAGTGATATGCGGGGGAATGGCTACACCTTC.

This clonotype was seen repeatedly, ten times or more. CDR3 amino acids: CASSQEDSGHANTGELFF. Written as DNA, the CDR3 is TGTGCCAGCAGCCAAGAGGATAGCGGACACGCGAACACCGGGGAGCTGTTTTTT. This chain uses TRBV3-1 with TRBJ2-2; D is possibly TRBD2 (6 bases). V was trimmed by 0 bases and J by 0 bases, leaving 14 bases between them. CDR3 length equals 18 residues. Looked up from germline, CDR1 is LGHDT and CDR2 is YNNKEL (reference sequence).

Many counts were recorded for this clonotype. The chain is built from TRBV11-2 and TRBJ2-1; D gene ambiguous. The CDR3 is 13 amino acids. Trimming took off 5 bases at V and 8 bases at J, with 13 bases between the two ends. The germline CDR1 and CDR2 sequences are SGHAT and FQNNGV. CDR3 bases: TGTGCCAGCAGCATCGGACCCTCGGATGAGCAGTTCTTC. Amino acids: CASSIGPSDEQFF.

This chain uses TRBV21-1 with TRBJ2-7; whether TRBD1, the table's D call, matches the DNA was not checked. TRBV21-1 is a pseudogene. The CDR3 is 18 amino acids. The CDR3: CASSNSRLDRGLPYEQYF. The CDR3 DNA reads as TGTGCCAGCAGCAATTCCCGACTCGACAGGGGGCTGCCCTACGAGCAGTACTTC.

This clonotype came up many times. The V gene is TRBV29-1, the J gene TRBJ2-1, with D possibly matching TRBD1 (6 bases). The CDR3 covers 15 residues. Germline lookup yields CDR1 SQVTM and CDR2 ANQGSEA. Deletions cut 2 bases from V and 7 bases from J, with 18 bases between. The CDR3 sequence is CSVESRGARGNEQFF. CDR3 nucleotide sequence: TGCAGCGTTGAAAGTCGCGGAGCCAGGGGAAATGAGCAGTTCTTC.

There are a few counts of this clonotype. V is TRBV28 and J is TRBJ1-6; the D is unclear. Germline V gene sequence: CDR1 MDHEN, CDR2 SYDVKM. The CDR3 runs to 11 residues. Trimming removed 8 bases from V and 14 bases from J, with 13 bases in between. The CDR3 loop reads CASGKFSTLHF. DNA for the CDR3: TGTGCCAGCGGTAAATTCAGCACCCTCCACTTT.

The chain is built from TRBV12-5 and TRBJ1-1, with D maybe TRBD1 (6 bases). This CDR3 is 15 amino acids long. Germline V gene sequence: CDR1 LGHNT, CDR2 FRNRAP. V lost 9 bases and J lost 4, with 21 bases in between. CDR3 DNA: TGTGCTAGCGCTACCCAGGGGATCGGTGGCACTGAAGCTTTCTTT. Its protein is CASATQGIGGTEAFF.

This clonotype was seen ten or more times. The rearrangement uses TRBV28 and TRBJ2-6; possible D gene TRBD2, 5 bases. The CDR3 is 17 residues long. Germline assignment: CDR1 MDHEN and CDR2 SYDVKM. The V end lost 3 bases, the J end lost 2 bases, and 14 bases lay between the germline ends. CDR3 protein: CASSLDGGLAGANVLTF. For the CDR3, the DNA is TGTGCCAGCAGTTTGGACGGAGGTTTGGCTGGGGCCAACGTCCTGACTTTC.

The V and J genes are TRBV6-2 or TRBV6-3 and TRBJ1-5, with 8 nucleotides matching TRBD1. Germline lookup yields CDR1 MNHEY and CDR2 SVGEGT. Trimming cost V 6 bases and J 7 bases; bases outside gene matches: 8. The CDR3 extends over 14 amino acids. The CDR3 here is CASRAGGAEQPQHF. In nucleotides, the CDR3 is TGTGCCAGCAGGGCAGGGGGCGCGGAACAGCCCCAGCATTTT.

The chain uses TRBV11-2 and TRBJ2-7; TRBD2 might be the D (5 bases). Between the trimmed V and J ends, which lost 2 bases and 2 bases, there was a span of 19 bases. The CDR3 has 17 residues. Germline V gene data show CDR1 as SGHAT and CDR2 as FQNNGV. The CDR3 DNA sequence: TGTGCCAGCAGCTTAATCCACGGGGTAGTTATTCCCTACGAGCAGTACTTC. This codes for CASSLIHGVVIPYEQYF.